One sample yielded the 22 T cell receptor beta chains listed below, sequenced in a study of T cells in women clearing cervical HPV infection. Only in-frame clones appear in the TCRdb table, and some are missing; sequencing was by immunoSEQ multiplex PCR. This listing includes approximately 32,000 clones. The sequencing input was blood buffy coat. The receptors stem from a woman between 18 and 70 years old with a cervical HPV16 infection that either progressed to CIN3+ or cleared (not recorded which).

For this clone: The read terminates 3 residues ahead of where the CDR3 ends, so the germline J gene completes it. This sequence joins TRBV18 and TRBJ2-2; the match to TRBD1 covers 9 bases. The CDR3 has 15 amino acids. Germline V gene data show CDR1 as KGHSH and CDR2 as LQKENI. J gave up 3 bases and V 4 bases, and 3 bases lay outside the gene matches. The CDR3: CASSRRTGDTGELFF. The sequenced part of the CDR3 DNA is TGTGCCAGCTCACGCCGGACAGGGGACACCGGGGAG.

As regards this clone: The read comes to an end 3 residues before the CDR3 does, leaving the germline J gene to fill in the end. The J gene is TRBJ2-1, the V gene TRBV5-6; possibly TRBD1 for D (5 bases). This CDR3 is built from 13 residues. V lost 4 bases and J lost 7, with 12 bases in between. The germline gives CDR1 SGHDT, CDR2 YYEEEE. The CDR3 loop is CASSTGRLNEQFF. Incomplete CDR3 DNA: TGTGCCAGCAGCACAGGACGGCTAAATGAG.

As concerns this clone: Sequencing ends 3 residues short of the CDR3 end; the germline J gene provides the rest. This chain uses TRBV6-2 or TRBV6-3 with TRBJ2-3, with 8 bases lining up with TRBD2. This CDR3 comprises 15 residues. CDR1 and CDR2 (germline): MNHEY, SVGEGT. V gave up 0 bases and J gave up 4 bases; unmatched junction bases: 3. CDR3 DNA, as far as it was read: TGTGCCAGCAGTTACTCCGGGGGGGCCGCAGATACG. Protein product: CASSYSGGAADT. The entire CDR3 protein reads CASSYSGGAADTQYF.

CDR3 DNA, as far as it was read: TGCGCCAGCAGCACTGGGGACAGGGGGCTGAGCACAGATACG. This codes for CASSTGDRGLSTDT. The CDR3 in full is CASSTGDRGLSTDTQYF. The rearrangement uses TRBV5-1 and TRBJ2-3; 12 bases are shared with TRBD1. Read data end 3 residues before the CDR3 end; the end is taken from the germline J gene. The CDR3 contains 17 residues. Germline V gene sequence: CDR1 SGHRS, CDR2 YFSETQ. The V segment lost 4 bases and the J segment 0 bases; nucleotides outside the gene matches: 6.

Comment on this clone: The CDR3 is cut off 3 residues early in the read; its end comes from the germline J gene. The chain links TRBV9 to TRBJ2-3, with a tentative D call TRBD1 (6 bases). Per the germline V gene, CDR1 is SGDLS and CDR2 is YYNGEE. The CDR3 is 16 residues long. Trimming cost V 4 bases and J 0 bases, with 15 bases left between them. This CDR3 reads CASSPRQASSTDTQYF. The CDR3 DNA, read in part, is TGTGCCAGCAGCCCGCGACAGGCCTCTAGCACAGATACG.

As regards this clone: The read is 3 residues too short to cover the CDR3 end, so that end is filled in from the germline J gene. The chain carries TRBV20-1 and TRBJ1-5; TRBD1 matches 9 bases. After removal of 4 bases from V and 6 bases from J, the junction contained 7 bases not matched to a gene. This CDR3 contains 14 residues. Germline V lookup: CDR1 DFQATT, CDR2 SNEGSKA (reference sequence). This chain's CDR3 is CSAKQGAVSQPQHF. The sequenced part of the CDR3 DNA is TGCAGTGCTAAACAGGGGGCGGTTAGTCAGCCC.

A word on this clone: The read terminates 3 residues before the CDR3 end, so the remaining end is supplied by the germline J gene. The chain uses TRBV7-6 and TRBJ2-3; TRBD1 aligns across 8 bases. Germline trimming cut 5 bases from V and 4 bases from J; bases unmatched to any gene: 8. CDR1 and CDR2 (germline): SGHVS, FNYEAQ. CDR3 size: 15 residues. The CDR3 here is CASSPDREGSDTQYF. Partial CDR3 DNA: TGTGCCAGCAGCCCGGACAGGGAAGGCTCAGATACG.

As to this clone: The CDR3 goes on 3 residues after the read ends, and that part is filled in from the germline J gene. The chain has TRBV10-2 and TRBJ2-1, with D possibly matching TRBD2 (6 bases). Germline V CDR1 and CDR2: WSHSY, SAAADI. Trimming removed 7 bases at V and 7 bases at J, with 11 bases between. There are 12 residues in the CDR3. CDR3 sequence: CASTRGLNEQFF. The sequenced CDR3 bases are TGCGCCAGCACTAGGGGACTGAATGAG.

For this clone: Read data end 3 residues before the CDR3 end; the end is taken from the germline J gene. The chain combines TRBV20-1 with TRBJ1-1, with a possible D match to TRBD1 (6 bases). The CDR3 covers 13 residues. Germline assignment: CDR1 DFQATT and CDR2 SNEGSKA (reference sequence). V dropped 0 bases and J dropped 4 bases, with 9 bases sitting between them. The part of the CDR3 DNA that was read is TGCAGTGCTAGAGATGGGGGCGGCACTGAA. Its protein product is CSARDGGGTE. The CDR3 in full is CSARDGGGTEAFF.

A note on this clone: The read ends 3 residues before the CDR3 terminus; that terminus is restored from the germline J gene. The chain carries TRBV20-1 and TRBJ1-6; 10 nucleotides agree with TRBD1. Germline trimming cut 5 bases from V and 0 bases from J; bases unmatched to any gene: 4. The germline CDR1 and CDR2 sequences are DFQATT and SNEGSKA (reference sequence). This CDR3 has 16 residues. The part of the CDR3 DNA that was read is TGCAGTGCTTTGGACAGGGGGAACTCCTATAATTCACCC. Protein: CSALDRGNSYNSP. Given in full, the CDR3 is CSALDRGNSYNSPLHF.

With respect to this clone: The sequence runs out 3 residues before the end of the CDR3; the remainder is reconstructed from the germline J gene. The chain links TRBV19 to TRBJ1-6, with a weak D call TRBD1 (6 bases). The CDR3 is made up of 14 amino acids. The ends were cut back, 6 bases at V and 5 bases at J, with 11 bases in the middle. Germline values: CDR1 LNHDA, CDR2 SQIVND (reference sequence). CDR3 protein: CASRMRQDNSPLHF. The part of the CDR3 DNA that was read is TGTGCCAGTAGAATGAGACAGGATAATTCACCC.

The DNA read from the CDR3 is TGTGCCATCAGTGGGGGGGACAGGGGGCGCGAGACTCCTGAAAAA. It encodes CAISGGDRGRETPEK. Given in full, the CDR3 is CAISGGDRGRETPEKLFF. This chain joins TRBV10-3 and TRBJ1-4; 12 nucleotides agree with TRBD1. The missing CDR3 end, 3 residues past where the read stops, is filled in from the germline J gene. The CDR3 is 18 residues long. The V gene's germline CDR1 is ENHRY and CDR2 SYGVKD. The V segment lost 4 bases and the J segment 7 bases; nucleotides outside the gene matches: 13.

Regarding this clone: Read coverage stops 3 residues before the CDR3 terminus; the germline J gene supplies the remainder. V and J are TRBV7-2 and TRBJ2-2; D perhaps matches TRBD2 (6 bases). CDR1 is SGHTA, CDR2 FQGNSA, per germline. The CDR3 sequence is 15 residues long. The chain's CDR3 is CASSLVVDYWASLFF. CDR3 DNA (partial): TGTGCCAGCAGCTTAGTCGTGGACTACTGGGCCTCG.

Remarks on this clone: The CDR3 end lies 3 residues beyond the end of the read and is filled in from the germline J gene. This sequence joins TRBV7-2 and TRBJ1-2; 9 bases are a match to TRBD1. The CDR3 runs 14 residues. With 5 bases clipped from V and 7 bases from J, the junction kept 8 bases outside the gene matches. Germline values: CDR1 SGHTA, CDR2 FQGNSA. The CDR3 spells CASSPLGQGPGYTF. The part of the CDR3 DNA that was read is TGTGCCAGCAGCCCATTAGGACAGGGGCCTGGC.

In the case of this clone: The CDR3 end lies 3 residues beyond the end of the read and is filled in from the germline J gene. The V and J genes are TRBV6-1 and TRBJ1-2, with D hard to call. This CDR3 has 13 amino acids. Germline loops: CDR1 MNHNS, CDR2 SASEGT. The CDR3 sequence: CASSESRANDYTF. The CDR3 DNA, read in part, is TGTGCCAGCAGTGAAAGTAGGGCCAATGAC.

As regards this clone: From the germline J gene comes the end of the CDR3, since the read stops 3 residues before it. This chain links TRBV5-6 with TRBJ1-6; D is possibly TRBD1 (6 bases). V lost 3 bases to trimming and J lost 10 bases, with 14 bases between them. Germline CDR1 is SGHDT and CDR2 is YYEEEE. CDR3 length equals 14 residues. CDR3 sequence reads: CASSWQGIGSPLHF. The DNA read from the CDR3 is TGTGCCAGCAGCTGGCAGGGGATCGGGTCACCC.

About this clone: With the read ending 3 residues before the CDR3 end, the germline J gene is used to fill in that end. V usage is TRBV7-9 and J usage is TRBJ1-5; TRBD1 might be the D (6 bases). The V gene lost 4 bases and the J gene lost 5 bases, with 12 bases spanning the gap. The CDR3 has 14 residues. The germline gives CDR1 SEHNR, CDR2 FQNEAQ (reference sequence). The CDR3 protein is CASSSSSGDQPQHF. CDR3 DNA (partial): TGTGCCAGCAGCTCCTCCTCAGGGGATCAGCCC.

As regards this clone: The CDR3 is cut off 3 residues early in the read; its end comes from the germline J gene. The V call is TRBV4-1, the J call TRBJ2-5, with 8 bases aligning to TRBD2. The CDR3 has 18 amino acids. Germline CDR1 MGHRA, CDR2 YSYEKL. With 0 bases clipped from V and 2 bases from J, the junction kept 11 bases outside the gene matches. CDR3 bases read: TGCGCCAGCAGCCAAGACTTTAGCGGGACCTACGTACAAGAGACC. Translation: CASSQDFSGTYVQET. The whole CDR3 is CASSQDFSGTYVQETQYF.

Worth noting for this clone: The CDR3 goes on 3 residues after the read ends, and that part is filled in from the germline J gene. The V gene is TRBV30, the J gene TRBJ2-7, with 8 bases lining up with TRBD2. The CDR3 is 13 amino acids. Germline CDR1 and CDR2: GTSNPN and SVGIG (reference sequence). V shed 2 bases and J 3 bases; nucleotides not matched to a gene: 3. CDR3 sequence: CAWSFTSGYEQYF. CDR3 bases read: TGTGCCTGGAGTTTCACTAGCGGCTACGAG.

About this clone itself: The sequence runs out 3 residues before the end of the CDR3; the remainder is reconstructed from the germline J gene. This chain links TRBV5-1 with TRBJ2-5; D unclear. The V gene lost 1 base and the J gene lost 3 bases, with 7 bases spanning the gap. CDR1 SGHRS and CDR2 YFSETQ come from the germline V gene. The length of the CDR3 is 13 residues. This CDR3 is CASSLWLEETQYF. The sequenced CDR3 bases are TGCGCCAGCAGCTTGTGGCTAGAAGAGACC. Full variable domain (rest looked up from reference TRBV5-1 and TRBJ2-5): KAGVTQTPRYLIKTRGQQVTLSCSPISGHRSVSWYQQTPGQGLQFLFEYFSETQRNKGNFPGRFSGRQFSNSRSEMNVSTLELGDSALYLCASSLWLEETQYFGPGTRLLVL.

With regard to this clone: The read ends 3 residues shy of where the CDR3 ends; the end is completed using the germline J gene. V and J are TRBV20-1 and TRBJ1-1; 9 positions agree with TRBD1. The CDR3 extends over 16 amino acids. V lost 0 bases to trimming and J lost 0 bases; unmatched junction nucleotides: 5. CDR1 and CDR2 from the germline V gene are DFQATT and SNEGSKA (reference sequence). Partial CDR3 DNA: TGCAGTGCTAGAGAAGGGACAGGGTTGATGAACACTGAA. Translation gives CSAREGTGLMNTE. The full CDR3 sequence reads CSAREGTGLMNTEAFF.

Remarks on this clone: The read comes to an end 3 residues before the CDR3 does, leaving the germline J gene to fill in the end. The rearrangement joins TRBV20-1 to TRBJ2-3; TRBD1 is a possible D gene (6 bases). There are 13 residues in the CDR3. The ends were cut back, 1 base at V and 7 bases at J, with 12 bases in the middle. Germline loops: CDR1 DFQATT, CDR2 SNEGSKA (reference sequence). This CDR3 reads CSARAPQGYTQYF. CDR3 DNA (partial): TGCAGTGCTAGAGCCCCCCAGGGGTATACG.